The 7 T cell receptor beta chains below come from one sample, sequenced in a study of T cells expressing NK-cell markers. Using the 5' RACE reads, TCRdb records one entry per CDR3 protein without DNA. The sample data list almost 450,000 distinct CDR3 sequences. Sequencing was done on a sample of blood T cells: a sorted CD56 or NKG2C T cell subset, CD4+ or CD8+ T cells, or bulk PBMC T cells (not recorded which). Receptors originate from a woman aged 18-70 years in good health.

The chain joins TRBV2 to TRBJ1-2; TCRdb proposes TRBD1, but this gene call is untestable without DNA. Germline V lookup: CDR1 SNHLY, CDR2 FYNNEI. The CDR3 has 14 amino acids. This chain's CDR3 is CAGHPLTGAEGYTF.

The chain employs TRBV18 and TRBJ1-2; absent DNA, TCRdb's TRBD1 call cannot be checked. The CDR3 contains 14 residues. Germline V gene data show CDR1 as KGHSH and CDR2 as LQKENI. The CDR3 protein is CASSPLGTDYGYTF.

The chain carries TRBV20-1 and TRBJ2-1; absent DNA, TCRdb's TRBD1 call cannot be checked. The CDR3 covers 13 residues. The V gene's germline CDR1 is DFQATT and CDR2 SNEGSKA (reference sequence). The CDR3 spells CSAIRDSPNEQFF.

V usage is TRBV7-3 and J usage is TRBJ2-2; absent DNA, TCRdb's TRBD1 call cannot be checked. The CDR3 is 17 residues long. Per germline, CDR1 SGHTA and CDR2 FQGTGA. The CDR3: CASSLTPWDSVTGELFF.

The chain has TRBV9 and TRBJ2-1. CDR3 length: 13 residues. Germline CDR1 SGDLS, CDR2 YYNGEE. CDR3 protein: CASSVVVGAEQFF.

This chain links TRBV12-3 or TRBV12-4 with TRBJ2-7; TCRdb designates TRBD2, a call that cannot be tested without DNA. The CDR3 is 14 amino acids. The CDR3: CASSLEGGIYEQYF.

The rearrangement joins TRBV11-1 to TRBJ2-5; the D call of TRBD1 rests on TCRdb alone, since no DNA is present to check it. Germline loops: CDR1 SGHAT, CDR2 FQDESV (reference sequence). This CDR3 region has 14 residues. CDR3: CASSWDNGGETQYF.